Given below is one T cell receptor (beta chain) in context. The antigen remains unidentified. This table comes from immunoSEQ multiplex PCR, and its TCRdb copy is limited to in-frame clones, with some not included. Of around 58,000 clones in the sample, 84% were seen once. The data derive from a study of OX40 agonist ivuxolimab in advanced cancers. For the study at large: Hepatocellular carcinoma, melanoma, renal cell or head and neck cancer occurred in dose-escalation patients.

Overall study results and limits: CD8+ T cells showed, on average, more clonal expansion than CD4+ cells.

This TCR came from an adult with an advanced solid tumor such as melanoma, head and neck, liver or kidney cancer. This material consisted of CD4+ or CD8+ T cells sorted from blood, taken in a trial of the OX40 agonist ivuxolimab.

CDR3 sequence: CASGTGNQPQHF. In DNA, the CDR3 is TGTGCCAGCGGCACAGGCAATCAGCCCCAGCATTTT. V usage is TRBV6-5 and J usage is TRBJ1-5, with D uncertain. Germline values: CDR1 MNHEY, CDR2 SVGAGI. The V gene lost 8 bases and the J gene lost 2 bases, with 7 bases spanning the gap. The CDR3 loop spans 12 amino acids.